This T cell receptor beta chain was recovered during a study of blood T cells in healthy people across ages. Study overall: For every two T cells, template switching captured about one barcoded beta molecule.

A J-beta primer mix and a sample-barcoded 5' primer were used in a second PCR of about 7 to 12 cycles. Template switching added a 12-random-nucleotide identifier to every cDNA molecule. TCRdb re-analysed the 5' RACE reads in MiXCR, keeping a single row per CDR3 protein. The sample has hundreds of thousands of distinct CDR3 sequences; 35% to 40% are singletons. V was trimmed by 3 bases and J by 7 bases, leaving 12 bases between them. The CDR3 extends over 13 amino acids. Germline CDR1 is KGHSH and CDR2 is LQKENI. This clonotype has a handful of counts. This sequence originates from a man aged 18-30 years in good health. V is TRBV18 and J is TRBJ1-1, with D perhaps TRBD1 (5 bases). The sequencing sample was made of blood. The CDR3 loop is CASSPGTDYEAFF. The CDR3 DNA follows: TGTGCCAGCTCACCCGGGACGGACTATGAAGCTTTCTTT.